The text below deals with one TCR beta chain. The target antigen is unknown. Germline-derived CDR1 and CDR2 are SQVTM and ANQGSEA. The length of the CDR3 is 13 residues. The V and J ends lost 5 bases and 8 bases respectively, with 18 bases between them. RNA totalling roughly 0.45 to 1 ug underwent reverse transcription with random hexamers. The amplification used immunoSEQ multiplex PCR on TCR beta CDR3; it spanned 54 Vbeta and 13 Jbeta. A single record per CDR3 protein comes from TCRdb applying MiXCR to the immunoSEQ multiplex PCR reads. The repertoire holds some 150,000 distinct CDR3 sequences, with approximately 93% as singletons. TCR beta sequences were obtained from blood CD8+ and CD4+ T cells. Age- and sex-matched healthy donors served as the control group. This sample stems from a study of CD8 T cells in Susac syndrome. Findings and limits, study-wide: As the study acknowledged, the number of individuals who were part of its TCR sequencing and HLA analysis was relatively small.

The sequenced material came from CD4+ T cells from PBMCs. The source of this sequence is a human donor in good health. This chain joins TRBV29-1 and TRBJ1-1; tentative D call: TRBD1 (6 bases). In DNA, the CDR3 is TGCAGCGTTTCCGGGACACCCAGGGAGGAAGCTTTCTTT. This translates into CSVSGTPREEAFF.